This T cell receptor beta chain was found in a study of T cell responses to AZD1222 COVID-19 vaccine. Overall study: Second-dose recipients at about 4 or about 12 weeks were treated as one pooled group.

The assay was immunoSEQ multiplex PCR, and TCRdb's table has in-frame clones only and misses some. The repertoire includes 100,000 or so clones, over 75% of them detected once, and around 3% sits in the top ten. V was trimmed by 1 base and J by 9 bases, leaving 11 bases between them. The CDR3 is 13 amino acids. In germline, CDR1 is SGDLS, CDR2 YYNGEE. Here the sequenced sample was peripheral blood, taken on day 0 of AZD1222 vaccination. The rearrangement joins TRBV9 to TRBJ1-3; D is uncertain. The TCR comes from an adult in good health. The CDR3 is CASSVQIEGTIYF. The CDR3 DNA is TGTGCCAGCAGCGTACAAATTGAGGGCACCATATATTTT.